This T cell receptor (beta chain) was identified during a study of beta chain features in type 1 diabetes. Study-wide results and caveats: Patients with Type 1 diabetes showed moderately but significantly shorter TCRB CDR3s in all four CD4+ subsets.

Concerning this clone: Its antigen is not identified.

The germline gives CDR1 SGDLS, CDR2 YYNGEE. CDR3 length: 15 residues. Trimming took 7 bases from V and 4 from J; bases not matched to a gene: 11. Expressed TCRB transcripts were sequenced because the entire RNA isolate underwent reverse transcription. TCRdb's table, derived via immunoSEQ multiplex PCR, lists solely in-frame clones and lacks some. In the table there are around 500,000 clones, approximately 30% of which are singletons. What was sequenced was naive CD4+ T cells from blood. V is TRBV9 and J is TRBJ2-3; 8 positions match TRBD2. The TCR originated in a man aged 18-30 years in good health. CDR3 in amino acids: CASDHSGSWADTQYF. The CDR3 DNA reads TGTGCCAGCGACCACAGCGGGAGTTGGGCAGATACGCAGTATTTT.